The 2 T cell receptor beta chains below come from one sample, sequenced in a study of blood T cell repertoires in COVID-19. Measured with immunoSEQ multiplex PCR; TCRdb has only the in-frame clones, and not every one. This table holds 220,000 or so clones, approximately 78% found once. The source material was peripheral blood. All receptors come from a woman of 80 years or more with COVID-19, enrolled during active disease.

A word on this clone: The sample has other DNA sequences that encode this CDR3 too. The chain has TRBV7-3 and TRBJ1-1; D ambiguous. Trimming took off 4 bases at V and 0 bases at J, with 6 bases between the two ends. Germline V lookup: CDR1 SGHTA, CDR2 FQGTGA. The CDR3 extends over 13 amino acids. The CDR3 sequence is CASSSSVNTEAFF. The DNA for the CDR3 is TGTGCCAGCAGCTCCTCCGTGAACACTGAAGCTTTCTTT.

This chain uses TRBV10-1 with TRBJ1-1; D ambiguous. The CDR3 has 14 amino acids. Trimming cost V 4 bases and J 5 bases, with 14 bases left between them. CDR1 is WNHNN and CDR2 is SYGVQD in the germline V gene (reference sequence). CDR3: CASSASGGRTEAFF. The CDR3 region has the DNA TGCGCCAGCAGTGCCTCCGGAGGACGGACTGAAGCTTTCTTT.